These 21 T cell receptor beta chains were all obtained from the same sample, sequenced in a study of T-cell reconstitution after alpha-beta-depleted transplantation in children. The authors prepared the TCRbeta library with unique molecular identifiers. TCRdb re-derived calls from the PCR reads in MiXCR, one entry per CDR3 protein. The sample yields hundreds of thousands of distinct CDR3 sequences, around 9.5% seen once. The sample was PBMCs from the stem cell graft donor, taken from the stem cell graft. Receptor source: a human donor who donated a stem cell graft to a child with acute lymphoblastic leukemia.

In this sample, this clonotype turned up many times. The genes are TRBV4-1 and TRBJ1-5; 9 bases agree with TRBD1. The germline gives CDR1 MGHRA, CDR2 YSYEKL. There are 16 residues in the CDR3. The V and J ends lost 0 bases and 5 bases, in that order; junction bases with no gene match: 5. CDR3 DNA: TGCGCCAGCAGCCAAGACTGGGGACAGGGATATCAGCCCCAGCATTTT. Its protein product is CASSQDWGQGYQPQHF.

This clonotype was detected ten times or more. This chain links TRBV18 with TRBJ1-2; TRBD1 might be the D (5 bases). Germline assignment: CDR1 KGHSH and CDR2 LQKENI. The CDR3 loop spans 12 amino acids. Trimming pared 0 bases from V and 10 bases from J, leaving 9 bases between. The CDR3 sequence is CASSPPTGDYTF. The CDR3 DNA is TGTGCCAGCTCACCACCGACGGGGGACTACACCTTC.

There are a few counts of this clonotype. The chain couples TRBV7-9 to TRBJ1-1; 8 bases fit TRBD1. CDR1 SEHNR and CDR2 FQNEAQ come from the germline V gene (reference sequence). V was pared by 0 bases and J by 4 bases, with 7 bases of the junction left unmatched. This CDR3 contains 16 residues. The CDR3 DNA follows: TGTGCCAGCAGCTTAGCCGAAGGACAGGGAAGCACTGAAGCTTTCTTT. Protein product: CASSLAEGQGSTEAFF.

This clonotype was picked up a small number of times. V gene TRBV12-3 or TRBV12-4 combines with J gene TRBJ2-5, with D possibly matching TRBD2 (5 bases). With 3 bases removed from V and 2 bases from J, the gap between germline ends came to 13 bases. The CDR3 runs 15 residues. The CDR3 DNA is TGTGCCAGCAGTTTCGATACGTGGACTCAAGAGACCCAGTACTTC. It codes for CASSFDTWTQETQYF.

The table lists this clonotype with a few counts. The J gene is TRBJ2-2, the V gene TRBV18, with D unclear. The CDR3 is made up of 16 amino acids. The germline V gene has CDR1 KGHSH and CDR2 LQKENI. V was shortened by 3 bases and J by 0 bases, with 11 bases between the two germline ends. The DNA of the CDR3 is TGTGCCAGCTCACCCCAGACCCCAGCGAACACCGGGGAGCTGTTTTTT. Protein sequence: CASSPQTPANTGELFF.

This clonotype was counted many times. The chain combines TRBV6-1 with TRBJ2-7, with D possibly being TRBD2 (6 bases). Germline V gene lookup returns CDR1 MNHNS and CDR2 SASEGT. This CDR3 contains 14 residues. The V and J ends lost 5 bases and 3 bases respectively, with 14 bases between them. CDR3 residues: CASSNARRGYEQYF. The CDR3 region has the DNA TGTGCCAGCAGTAACGCGCGGAGGGGCTACGAGCAGTACTTC.

This clonotype was detected only a few times. The V gene is TRBV10-3, the J gene TRBJ2-7; D not resolved. The CDR3 is 13 residues long. V lost 3 bases and J lost 5, with 11 bases in between. Germline CDR1 and CDR2: ENHRY and SYGVKD. The CDR3: CAISDPHTNEQYF. The CDR3 nucleotides are TGTGCCATCAGTGACCCACACACCAACGAGCAGTACTTC.

There are many counts of this clonotype. V usage is TRBV12-3 or TRBV12-4 and J usage is TRBJ1-2; D is perhaps TRBD1 (6 bases). V dropped 1 base and J dropped 6 bases, with 18 bases sitting between them. This CDR3 has 16 residues. The CDR3 loop is CASSLGPQGISNGYTF. For the CDR3, the DNA is TGTGCCAGCAGTTTAGGACCACAGGGAATCTCGAATGGCTACACCTTC.

This clonotype was counted many times. This rearrangement joins TRBV6-2 or TRBV6-3 to TRBJ2-1, with D maybe TRBD2 (5 bases). V lost 2 bases and J 4 bases, leaving 15 bases between the germline ends. Germline V lookup: CDR1 MNHEY, CDR2 SVGEGT. The CDR3 length is 16 residues. CDR3 amino acids: CASSYDQSTIYNEQFF. CDR3 sequence (DNA): TGTGCCAGCAGTTACGACCAATCGACTATATACAATGAGCAGTTCTTC.

The chain uses TRBV7-2 and TRBJ2-7, with 8 bases that match TRBD1. In germline, CDR1 is SGHTA, CDR2 FQGNSA. This CDR3 comprises 14 residues. J gave up 0 bases and V 6 bases, and 4 bases lay outside the gene matches. The CDR3: CASRGTGPSYEQYF. The CDR3 DNA sequence: TGTGCCAGCAGGGGGACAGGACCCTCCTACGAGCAGTACTTC.

Only a few counts were recorded for this clonotype. The rearrangement links TRBV25-1 to TRBJ1-3; no clear D. The CDR3 spans 16 residues. Germline V gene data show CDR1 as MGHDK and CDR2 as SYGVNS. The germline V and J ends were trimmed by 1 base and 0 bases, with 10 bases remaining between them. The CDR3 is CASSEWVGNSGNTIYF. DNA for the CDR3: TGTGCCAGCAGTGAATGGGTAGGGAACTCTGGAAACACCATATATTTT.

The chain employs TRBV27 and TRBJ1-2; 9 nucleotides agree with TRBD1. Germline values: CDR1 MNHEY, CDR2 SMNVEV (reference sequence). CDR3 length equals 13 residues. V lost 6 bases, J lost 6 bases, and 5 bases stayed unmatched. The CDR3 DNA is TGTGCCAGCAGACGACAGGGGGGTCATGGCTACACCTTC. As protein: CASRRQGGHGYTF.

This chain uses TRBV30 with TRBJ1-1; perhaps TRBD1 as D (6 bases). This CDR3 has 13 amino acids. V gave up 3 bases and J gave up 3 bases, with 11 bases separating them. Germline V gives CDR1 GTSNPN, CDR2 SVGIG (reference sequence). The chain's CDR3 is CAWRRGLDTEAFF. The DNA of the CDR3 is TGTGCCTGGAGACGGGGGCTGGACACTGAAGCTTTCTTT.

The chain couples TRBV4-3 to TRBJ1-3; D is uncertain. CDR3 length: 17 amino acids. The V end was cut by 0 bases, the J end by 4 bases, with 16 bases between. Germline V gene sequence: CDR1 LGHNA, CDR2 YSLEER. As DNA, the CDR3 is TGCGCCAGCAGCCAAGACCTCCCCTTGGTGCGGGGAAACACCATATATTTT. Its translation is CASSQDLPLVRGNTIYF.

This clonotype was recorded at least ten times. V and J are TRBV5-1 and TRBJ1-2; D may be TRBD1 (6 bases). Germline V lookup: CDR1 SGHRS, CDR2 YFSETQ. The CDR3 contains 15 residues. V lost 0 bases and J 0 bases, leaving 9 bases between the germline ends. The CDR3 coding sequence is TGCGCCAGCAGCTTGGGGACAGCTTCTAACTATGGCTACACCTTC. Translation: CASSLGTASNYGYTF. The full variable domain, rest sourced from reference TRBV5-1 and TRBJ1-2, is KAGVTQTPRYLIKTRGQQVTLSCSPISGHRSVSWYQQTPGQGLQFLFEYFSETQRNKGNFPGRFSGRQFSNSRSEMNVSTLELGDSALYLCASSLGTASNYGYTFGSGTRLTVV.

The rearrangement uses TRBV19 and TRBJ2-3; D unresolved. The CDR3 runs 16 residues. Germline V gene sequence: CDR1 LNHDA, CDR2 SQIVND (reference sequence). Trimming removed 3 bases from V and 2 bases from J, with 15 bases in between. The CDR3 sequence: CASSIPSGGFTDTQYF. The CDR3 nucleotides read TGTGCCAGTAGTATCCCTTCGGGCGGATTCACAGATACGCAGTATTTT.

This clonotype was found many times. The V call is TRBV3-1, the J call TRBJ1-1; perhaps TRBD1 as D (5 bases). CDR1 is LGHDT and CDR2 is YNNKEL in the germline V gene (reference sequence). The CDR3 has 15 amino acids. V lost 4 bases and J 2 bases, leaving 14 bases between the germline ends. Written as DNA, the CDR3 is TGTGCCAGCAGCCCCGATGGGGGTGGTAACACTGAAGCTTTCTTT. This gives the protein CASSPDGGGNTEAFF.

This clonotype was seen only a few times. The CDR3 region has the DNA TGCAGTACAGGGGTTTGGGAGACCCAGTACTTC. Amino acids: CSTGVWETQYF. The rearrangement uses TRBV29-1 and TRBJ2-5; 7 nucleotides agree with TRBD1. Germline V gene lookup returns CDR1 SQVTM and CDR2 ANQGSEA. This CDR3 is built from 11 residues. Full variable domain (missing parts from reference TRBV29-1 and TRBJ2-5): SAVISQKPSRDICQRGTSLTIQCQVDSQVTMMFWYRQQPGQSLTLIATANQGSEATYESGFVIDKFPISRPNLTFSTLTVSNMSPEDSSIYLCSTGVWETQYFGPGTRLLVL.

V gene TRBV12-3 or TRBV12-4 combines with J gene TRBJ1-6; 7 bases line up with TRBD1. The V and J ends lost 5 bases and 4 bases, in that order; junction bases with no gene match: 8. The CDR3 runs 16 residues. CDR3 sequence: CASSASGQRYNSPLHF. In DNA form, the CDR3 reads TGTGCCAGCAGTGCGTCGGGACAGCGGTATAATTCACCCCTCCACTTT.

The rearrangement uses TRBV27 and TRBJ1-5, with D uncertain. The germline V and J ends were trimmed by 6 bases and 0 bases, with 21 bases remaining between them. Germline V lookup: CDR1 MNHEY, CDR2 SMNVEV (reference sequence). CDR3 length: 18 amino acids. The CDR3 is CASSSRPGIHYSNQPQHF. In DNA form, the CDR3 reads TGTGCCAGCAGCTCAAGACCCGGGATACATTATAGCAATCAGCCCCAGCATTTT.

This clonotype was seen ten or more times. The chain employs TRBV12-3 or TRBV12-4 and TRBJ2-7; 9 bases are shared with TRBD1. After removal of 7 bases from V and 6 bases from J, the junction contained 7 bases not matched to a gene. This CDR3 comprises 13 residues. The CDR3 here is CASIRDRAREQYF. CDR3 DNA sequence: TGTGCCAGCATTCGGGACAGGGCCCGCGAGCAGTACTTC.